This TCR beta chain derives from a study of shared clonotypes between healthy human individuals. The assay was immunoSEQ multiplex PCR, and TCRdb's table has in-frame clones only and misses some. The table has roughly 2.5 million clones, more than 80% seen once. Naive CD4+ cells were CD45RA-selected; the remaining cells were memory. Germline CDR1 and CDR2: KGHSH and LQKENI. V was pared by 2 bases and J by 3 bases, with 14 bases between. CDR3 length equals 15 residues. This receptor was identified in a man aged 18 to 30 in good health. The rearrangement uses TRBV18 and TRBJ2-7; D possibly matches TRBD1 or TRBD2 (5 bases each). Sequencing input: naive CD4+ T cells sorted from blood. The subset: CD45RA+ positively selected. CDR3 protein: CASSPGTGLLYEQYF. The DNA for the CDR3 is TGTGCCAGCTCACCAGGAACAGGACTGCTCTACGAGCAGTACTTC.